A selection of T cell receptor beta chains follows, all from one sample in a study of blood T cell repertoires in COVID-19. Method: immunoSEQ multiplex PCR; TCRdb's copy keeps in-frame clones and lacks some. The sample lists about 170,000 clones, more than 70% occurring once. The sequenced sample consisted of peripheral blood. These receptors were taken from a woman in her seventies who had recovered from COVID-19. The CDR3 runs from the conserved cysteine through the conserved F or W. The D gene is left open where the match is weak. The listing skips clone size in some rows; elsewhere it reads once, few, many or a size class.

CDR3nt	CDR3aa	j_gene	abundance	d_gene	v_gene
TGTGCCGGCTCCAGGCGGGGGGGGCTGACAGATACGCAGTATTTT	CAGSRRGGLTDTQYF	TRBJ2-3	-	TRBD2	TRBV30
TGTGCCAGCACCCCAGGGCGGGGGCGGGGGATTCAGTACTTC	CASTPGRGRGIQYF	TRBJ2-4	many	-	TRBV4-2
TGTGCCAGCAGGCCACAGGGGGACACTGAAGCTTTCTTT	CASRPQGDTEAFF	TRBJ1-1	-	TRBD1	TRBV12-3/TRBV12-4
TGTGCCAGCACCGAATCAGGACTAGCGGGGGAGACCCAGTACTTC	CASTESGLAGETQYF	TRBJ2-5	-	TRBD2	TRBV7-2
TGTGCCAGCTCCCCCGGGGCAGGGGGTGAGCAGTACTTC	CASSPGAGGEQYF	TRBJ2-7	-	TRBD1	TRBV18
TGTGCCAGCAGTTACGGACACTCCTACGAGCAGTACTTC	CASSYGHSYEQYF	TRBJ2-7	-	-	TRBV6-2/TRBV6-3
TGTGCCAGCAGCTGGAGCTTGAACACTGAAGCTTTCTTT	CASSWSLNTEAFF	TRBJ1-1	-	-	TRBV5-4
TGTGCCAGCAGCCTTGGGACAGGGGGCGGAGAGACCCAGTACTTC	CASSLGTGGGETQYF	TRBJ2-5	-	TRBD1	TRBV27
TGTGCCAGCAGCCGGTCCCCAGGGGGCGGTACCTACGAGCAGTACTTC	CASSRSPGGGTYEQYF	TRBJ2-7	once	TRBD1	TRBV7-3
TGTGCCAGCAGCTTAGCGGAGGGGGGGGACACCATATATTTT	CASSLAEGGDTIYF	TRBJ1-3	-	-	TRBV11-2
TGTGCCAGTAGGGGACTAGCGGGAGAGGTTGAGCAGTTCTTC	CASRGLAGEVEQFF	TRBJ2-1	-	TRBD2	TRBV19
TGTGCCAGCAGCCCGAGCGGCAACTCTGGAAACACCATATATTTT	CASSPSGNSGNTIYF	TRBJ1-3	-	-	TRBV11-3
TGTGCCAGCAGCCCGAGCGGGAGGACAAACAATGAGCAGTTCTTC	CASSPSGRTNNEQFF	TRBJ2-1	once	TRBD2	TRBV9
TGTGCCAGCAGCTTCAGGGGCAGGGGCGTTCAGCCCCAGCATTTT	CASSFRGRGVQPQHF	TRBJ1-5	-	-	TRBV7-8
TGTGCCAGCTCACCCCGGGACTCACCGTCCTACAATGAGCAGTTCTTC	CASSPRDSPSYNEQFF	TRBJ2-1	-	-	TRBV18
TGTGCCAGCAGCCACGAGGGAAACACCATATATTTT	CASSHEGNTIYF	TRBJ1-3	-	-	TRBV3-1/TRBV3-2
TGTGCCAGCAGTTACGGGACTAGCGGGGGGCTGTTTTTT	CASSYGTSGGLFF	TRBJ2-2	few	TRBD2	TRBV6-2/TRBV6-3
TGTGCCAGCTCACCAGGCGGGAGCTCTGGAAACACCATATATTTT	CASSPGGSSGNTIYF	TRBJ1-3	-	-	TRBV18
TGTGCCAGCAGCTTATTCCCGGCTAGCGGGAGGGCCCGTAGCACAGATACGCAGTATTTT	CASSLFPASGRARSTDTQYF	TRBJ2-3	-	TRBD2	TRBV7-3
TGCGCCAGCAGTCACCCGCTAGCGGATCTCTCTGGGGCCAACGTCCTGACTTTC	CASSHPLADLSGANVLTF	TRBJ2-6	-	TRBD2	TRBV23-1
TGTGCCAGCTCACTGACAGGGTCGAATTCACCCCTCCACTTT	CASSLTGSNSPLHF	TRBJ1-6	-	TRBD1	TRBV18
TGTGCCAGCAGCTTGGGTAGCTCCTACAATGAGCAGTTCTTC	CASSLGSSYNEQFF	TRBJ2-1	-	-	TRBV5-4
TGTGCCAGCAGCCAAGATTTCAGCGGAGGGACCGGGGAGCTGTTTTTT	CASSQDFSGGTGELFF	TRBJ2-2	-	-	TRBV4-2
TGTGCCAGCAGCTTAACGCGGGGGACCCAGTACTTC	CASSLTRGTQYF	TRBJ2-5	once	-	TRBV7-3
TGCGCCAGCAGCGGGCCAGGGACGAACACCGGGGAGCTGTTTTTT	CASSGPGTNTGELFF	TRBJ2-2	few	-	TRBV5-1
TGTGCCAGCAGCCCTGGCGGGACAGGGTATGGCTACACCTTC	CASSPGGTGYGYTF	TRBJ1-2	-	TRBD1	TRBV5-5
TGCGCCAGCAGCACTAGCGGGGGCCAGAACACCGGGGAGCTGTTTTTT	CASSTSGGQNTGELFF	TRBJ2-2	-	TRBD2	TRBV5-1
TGTGCCAGCCTCTCCGGGGGGGGTTTAGGCAATCAGCCCCAGCATTTT	CASLSGGGLGNQPQHF	TRBJ1-5	-	-	TRBV2
TGTGCCTCCCAGTCGGAGGCCCACTATGGCTACACCTTC	CASQSEAHYGYTF	TRBJ1-2	-	-	TRBV30
TGTGCCAGCTCACCATCAGGGGGACGGCCTAATGAAAAACTGTTTTTT	CASSPSGGRPNEKLFF	TRBJ1-4	-	TRBD1	TRBV18
TGTGCCAGCAGCCGCGGCGGGGGAAAAGAGACCCAGTACTTC	CASSRGGGKETQYF	TRBJ2-5	-	TRBD2	TRBV5-4
TGTGCCAGCAGCCCGGGACAGGGGCGAGGAAACACCATATATTTT	CASSPGQGRGNTIYF	TRBJ1-3	once	TRBD1	TRBV7-2
TGTGCCAGCAGCCAGAGGTTCTCTGGAAACACCATATATTTT	CASSQRFSGNTIYF	TRBJ1-3	-	-	TRBV5-4
TGCGCCAGCAGCCAAATCGGGACTAGCGGGAGTTTGGGGCTGGCCAAAAACATTCAGTACTTC	CASSQIGTSGSLGLAKNIQYF	TRBJ2-4	-	TRBD2	TRBV4-1
TGTGCCAGCATGGGGGGGGTCGGGCAGCCCCAGCATTTT	CASMGGVGQPQHF	TRBJ1-5	-	-	TRBV6-5
TGTGCCAGCAGCCCACCTCCCCGGGAAGGCGGTTCACCCCTCCACTTT	CASSPPPREGGSPLHF	TRBJ1-6	-	-	TRBV7-8
TGTGCCAGCAGCCACCAGGGAGGCGGTGAAGCTTTCTTT	CASSHQGGGEAFF	TRBJ1-1	-	-	TRBV3-1/TRBV3-2
TGTGCCAGTACGGGGGGCCGAAACACCGGGGAGCTGTTTTTT	CASTGGRNTGELFF	TRBJ2-2	-	-	TRBV19
TGTGCCACCAGTGATTTCTCGGGACAGGGTGCTAGGGAGCAGTTCTTC	CATSDFSGQGAREQFF	TRBJ2-1	-	TRBD1	TRBV24-1
TGTGCCAGCAGCCAAGTGGGGCGACAGGCCCCCCGTGAGCAGTTCTTC	CASSQVGRQAPREQFF	TRBJ2-1	-	-	TRBV4-2
TGTGCTAGTGGTTTGGTCCCCGTCGACGAGCAGTACTTC	CASGLVPVDEQYF	TRBJ2-7	-	-	TRBV12-5
TGCAGCGTGGGCGGACAGGACTACACCTTC	CSVGGQDYTF	TRBJ1-2	-	TRBD1	TRBV29-1
TGTGCCAGCAGCTTGGCGCCGGGTGGAACCTACGAGCAGTACTTC	CASSLAPGGTYEQYF	TRBJ2-7	once	-	TRBV5-5
TGTGCCAGCAGCAAATTTAGCGGGGGGAGCACAGATACGCAGTATTTT	CASSKFSGGSTDTQYF	TRBJ2-3	-	-	TRBV21-1
TGCGCCAGCAGCCAAGGTCGGGGGGCCGGGGTGGGAACTAATGAAAAACTGTTTTTT	CASSQGRGAGVGTNEKLFF	TRBJ1-4	few	-	TRBV4-3
TGTGCCAGCTCACCGGGCAGGGCGGACACTGAAGCTTTCTTT	CASSPGRADTEAFF	TRBJ1-1	-	-	TRBV18
TGCGCCAGCAGCTTGGCGGTGGGAGGTGGAAACACCATATATTTT	CASSLAVGGGNTIYF	TRBJ1-3	few	-	TRBV5-1